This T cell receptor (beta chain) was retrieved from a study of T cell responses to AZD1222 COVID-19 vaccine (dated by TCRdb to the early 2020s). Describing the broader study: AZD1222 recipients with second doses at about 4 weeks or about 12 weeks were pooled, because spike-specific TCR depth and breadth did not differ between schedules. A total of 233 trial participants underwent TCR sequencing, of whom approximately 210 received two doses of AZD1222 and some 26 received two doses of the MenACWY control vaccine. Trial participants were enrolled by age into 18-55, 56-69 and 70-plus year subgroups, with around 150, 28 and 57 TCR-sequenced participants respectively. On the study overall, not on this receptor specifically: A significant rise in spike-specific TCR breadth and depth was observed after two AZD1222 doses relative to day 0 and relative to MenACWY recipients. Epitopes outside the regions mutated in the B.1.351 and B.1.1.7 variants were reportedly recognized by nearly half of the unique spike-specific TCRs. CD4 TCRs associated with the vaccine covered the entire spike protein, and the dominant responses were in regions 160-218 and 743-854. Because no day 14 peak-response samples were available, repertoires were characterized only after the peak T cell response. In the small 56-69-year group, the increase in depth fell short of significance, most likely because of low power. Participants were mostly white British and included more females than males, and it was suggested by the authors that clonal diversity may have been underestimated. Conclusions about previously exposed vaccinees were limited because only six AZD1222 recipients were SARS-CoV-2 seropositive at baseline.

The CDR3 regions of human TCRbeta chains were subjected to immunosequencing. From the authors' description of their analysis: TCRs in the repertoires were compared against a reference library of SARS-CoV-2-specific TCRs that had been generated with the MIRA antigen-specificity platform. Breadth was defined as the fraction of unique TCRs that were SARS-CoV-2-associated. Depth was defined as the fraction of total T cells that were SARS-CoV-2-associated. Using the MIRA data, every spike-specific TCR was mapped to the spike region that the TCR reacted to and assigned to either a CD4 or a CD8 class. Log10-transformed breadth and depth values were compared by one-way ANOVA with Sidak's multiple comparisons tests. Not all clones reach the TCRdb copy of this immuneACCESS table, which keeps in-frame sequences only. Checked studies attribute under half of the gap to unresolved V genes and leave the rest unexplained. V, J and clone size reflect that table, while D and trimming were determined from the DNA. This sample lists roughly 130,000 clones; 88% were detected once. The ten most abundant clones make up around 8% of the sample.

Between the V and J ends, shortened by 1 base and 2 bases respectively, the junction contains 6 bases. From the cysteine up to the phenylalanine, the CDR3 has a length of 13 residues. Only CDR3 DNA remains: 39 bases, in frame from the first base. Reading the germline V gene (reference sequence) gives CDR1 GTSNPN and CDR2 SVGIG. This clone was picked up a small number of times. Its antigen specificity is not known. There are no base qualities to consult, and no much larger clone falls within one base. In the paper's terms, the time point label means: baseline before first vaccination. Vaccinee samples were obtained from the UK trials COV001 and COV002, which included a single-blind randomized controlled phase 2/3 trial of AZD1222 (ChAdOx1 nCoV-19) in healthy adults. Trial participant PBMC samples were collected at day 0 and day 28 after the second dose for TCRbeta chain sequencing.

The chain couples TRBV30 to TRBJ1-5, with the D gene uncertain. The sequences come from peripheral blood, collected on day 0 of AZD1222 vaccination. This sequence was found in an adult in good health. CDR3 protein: CAWSGIGNQPQHF. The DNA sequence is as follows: TGTGCCTGGAGTGGGATTGGCAATCAGCCCCAGCATTTT.